One and the same sample provided the 18 T cell receptor beta chains below, sequenced in a study of OX40 agonist ivuxolimab in advanced cancers. Sequenced by immunoSEQ multiplex PCR; TCRdb stores in-frame clones only, minus some. The sample carries roughly 53,000 clones, over 80% recorded once. Material: CD4+ or CD8+ T cells sorted from blood, obtained in a trial of the OX40 agonist ivuxolimab. Every receptor here comes from an adult with an advanced solid tumor such as melanoma, head and neck, liver or kidney cancer.

This chain connects TRBV6-1 to TRBJ1-1; D uncertain. CDR3 size: 14 residues. V was cut by 3 bases and J by 4 bases, with 12 bases left in between. Germline V gives CDR1 MNHNS, CDR2 SASEGT. DNA of the CDR3: TGTGCCAGCAGTGACTCAAGTGTGGGCACTGAAGCTTTCTTT. Residues: CASSDSSVGTEAFF.

The chain uses TRBV5-8 and TRBJ2-5; 12 bases are a match to TRBD2. V lost 4 bases, J lost 5 bases, and 12 bases stayed unmatched. Per germline, CDR1 SGHTS and CDR2 YDEGEE. CDR3 length equals 17 residues. CDR3 loop: CASSPGLAGMGGETQYF. CDR3 DNA: TGTGCCAGCAGCCCTGGACTAGCGGGAATGGGTGGCGAGACCCAGTACTTC.

The rearrangement joins TRBV29-1 to TRBJ2-3; TRBD1 aligns across 9 bases. Germline CDR1 SQVTM, CDR2 ANQGSEA. CDR3 length: 14 residues. V was clipped by 5 bases and J by 2 bases; unmatched bases: 5. The CDR3 region has the DNA TGCAGCGTTCGGACAGGGGAGGCCACAGATACGCAGTATTTT. This translates into CSVRTGEATDTQYF.

J is TRBJ1-5 and V is TRBV27; TRBD1 might be the D (5 bases). V lost 3 bases and J 4 bases, leaving 13 bases between the germline ends. The germline gives CDR1 MNHEY, CDR2 SMNVEV (reference sequence). The CDR3 length is 15 residues. CDR3 in amino acids: CASSLSLGGNQPQHF. In DNA form, the CDR3 reads TGTGCCAGCAGTTTGAGTTTGGGGGGGAATCAGCCCCAGCATTTT.

The table lists this clone with a few counts. The chain uses TRBV4-3 and TRBJ1-2; tentative D call: TRBD1 (6 bases). The CDR3 covers 14 residues. Trimming stripped 0 bases from V and 7 bases from J, with 12 bases between. The germline V gene encodes CDR1 LGHNA and CDR2 YSLEER. The CDR3 is CASSQDQGKGGYTF. The CDR3 DNA reads as TGCGCCAGCAGCCAAGATCAGGGGAAGGGTGGCTACACCTTC.

The chain has TRBV30 and TRBJ1-1; a weak D match, TRBD1 (6 bases). The germline V gene encodes CDR1 GTSNPN and CDR2 SVGIG (reference sequence). CDR3 length: 14 amino acids. The V end was cut by 4 bases, the J end by 2 bases, with 14 bases between. CDR3: CAWTSGVSNTEAFF. CDR3 coding DNA: TGTGCCTGGACCTCAGGGGTCTCTAACACTGAAGCTTTCTTT.

CDR3: CASSERGTVGDEEPYEQYV. CDR3 sequence (DNA): TGTGCCAGCTCTGAACGTGGGACTGTGGGGGATGAGGAGCCCTACGAGCAGTACGTC. This sequence joins TRBV18 and TRBJ2-7; a possible D gene is TRBD2 (6 bases). The germline V and J ends were trimmed by 6 bases and 2 bases, with 29 bases remaining between them. Germline V lookup: CDR1 KGHSH, CDR2 LQKENI. The CDR3 consists of 19 residues.

The chain uses TRBV27 and TRBJ1-6; no clear D gene. Trimming removed 2 bases from V and 9 bases from J, with 14 bases in between. The CDR3 sequence is 15 residues long. In germline, CDR1 is MNHEY, CDR2 SMNVEV (reference sequence). CDR3 bases: TGTGCCAGCAGTTTAATCGGGTCAAACGGTTCACCCCTCCACTTT. Protein sequence: CASSLIGSNGSPLHF.

The chain joins TRBV10-3 to TRBJ2-3; 13 bases agree with TRBD2. Germline loops: CDR1 ENHRY, CDR2 SYGVKD. The CDR3 extends over 16 amino acids. The ends lost 4 bases at V and 4 bases at J; junction bases unmatched: 5. CDR3: CAISGRLAGGADTQYF. The CDR3 coding sequence is TGTGCCATCAGTGGGCGACTAGCGGGAGGAGCAGATACGCAGTATTTT.

The genes are TRBV14 and TRBJ1-6; TRBD1 aligns across 8 bases. This CDR3 is 16 amino acids long. Trimming removed 4 bases from V and 5 bases from J; junction bases left unmatched: 7. In germline, CDR1 is SGHDN, CDR2 FVKESK. CDR3 DNA sequence: TGTGCCAGCAGCCCCGACAGGGGTGGAGATAATTCACCCCTCCACTTT. This translates into CASSPDRGGDNSPLHF.

The V gene is TRBV20-1, the J gene TRBJ1-2; no clear D gene. The CDR3 runs 11 residues. Germline V lookup: CDR1 DFQATT, CDR2 SNEGSKA (reference sequence). V gave up 7 bases and J gave up 5 bases, with 11 bases separating them. Written as DNA, the CDR3 is TGCAGTGGGCAGCTTGCTTATGGCTACACCTTC. It translates to CSGQLAYGYTF.

J is TRBJ2-5 and V is TRBV7-9, with D perhaps TRBD2 (6 bases). Germline-derived CDR1 and CDR2 are SEHNR and FQNEAQ (reference sequence). This CDR3 comprises 14 residues. V dropped 5 bases and J dropped 2 bases, with 12 bases sitting between them. Here the CDR3 reads CASSEGLLQETQYF. Written as DNA, the CDR3 is TGTGCCAGCAGCGAGGGACTGTTACAAGAGACCCAGTACTTC.

The chain uses TRBV5-6 and TRBJ2-3; TRBD2 matches at 12 bases. There are 16 residues in the CDR3. V lost 0 bases, J lost 6 bases, and 5 bases stayed unmatched. Per the germline V gene, CDR1 is SGHDT and CDR2 is YYEEEE. CDR3 sequence (DNA): TGTGCCAGCAGCTTGGGACTAGCGGGAGATTGGGATACGCAGTATTTT. This gives the protein CASSLGLAGDWDTQYF.

This chain links TRBV7-2 with TRBJ2-1; 9 nucleotides match TRBD1. The CDR3 has 15 amino acids. The V gene's germline CDR1 is SGHTA and CDR2 FQGNSA. V was clipped by 6 bases and J by 5 bases; unmatched bases: 8. CDR3 region: CASRPDRGSDNEQFF. CDR3 coding DNA: TGTGCCAGCAGGCCCGACAGGGGGTCCGACAATGAGCAGTTCTTC. Based on the CDR3 plus reference TRBV7-2 and TRBJ2-1, the full variable domain is GAGVSQSPSNKVTEKGKDVELRCDPISGHTALYWYRQSLGQGLEFLIYFQGNSAPDKSGLPSDRFSAERTGGSVSTLTIQRTQQEDSAVYLCASRPDRGSDNEQFFGPGTRLTVL.

The chain joins TRBV9 to TRBJ1-1; TRBD1 might be the D (5 bases). The V end was cut by 4 bases, the J end by 0 bases, with 19 bases between. Looked up from germline, CDR1 is SGDLS and CDR2 is YYNGEE. The length of the CDR3 is 17 residues. CDR3 in DNA: TGTGCCAGCAGCCCCTACGACAGTGTATTAATGAACACTGAAGCTTTCTTT. This encodes CASSPYDSVLMNTEAFF.

The gene calls are TRBV27 and TRBJ2-3; TRBD1 might be the D (5 bases). The V gene's germline CDR1 is MNHEY and CDR2 SMNVEV (reference sequence). The CDR3 has 20 residues. Trimming left V 4 bases short and J 2 bases short, with 28 bases between. CDR3 bases: TGTGCCAGCAGTTCACGACAGAGATCCCCCCCTGGCCCCAACACAGATACGCAGTATTTT. It specifies CASSSRQRSPPGPNTDTQYF.

J is TRBJ2-5 and V is TRBV4-1; 7 bases agree with TRBD1. J was trimmed by 2 bases and V by 4 bases; bases with no gene match: 16. CDR1 and CDR2 from the germline V gene are MGHRA and YSYEKL. The CDR3 extends over 18 amino acids. The chain's CDR3 is CASSPPFTGALDQETQYF. CDR3 bases: TGCGCCAGCAGCCCACCGTTTACAGGGGCCCTAGATCAAGAGACCCAGTACTTC.

This sequence joins TRBV19 and TRBJ2-3, with D perhaps matching TRBD2 (5 bases). The CDR3 covers 13 residues. V gave up 6 bases and J gave up 6 bases, with 13 bases separating them. CDR1 is LNHDA, CDR2 SQIVND, per germline (reference sequence). This CDR3 is CASSPRGWDTQYF. As DNA, the CDR3 is TGTGCCAGTAGCCCACGGGGTTGGGATACGCAGTATTTT.